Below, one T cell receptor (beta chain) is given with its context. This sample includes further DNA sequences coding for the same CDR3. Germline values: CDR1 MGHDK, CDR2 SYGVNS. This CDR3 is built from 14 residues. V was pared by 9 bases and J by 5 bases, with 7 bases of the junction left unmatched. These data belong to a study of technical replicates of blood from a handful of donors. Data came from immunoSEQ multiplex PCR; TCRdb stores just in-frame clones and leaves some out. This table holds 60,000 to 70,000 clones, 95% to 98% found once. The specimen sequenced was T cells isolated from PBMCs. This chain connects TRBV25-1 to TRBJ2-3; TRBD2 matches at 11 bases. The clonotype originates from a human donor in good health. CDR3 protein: CASGLAGGGDTQYF. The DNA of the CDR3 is TGTGCCAGTGGGCTAGCGGGAGGAGGAGATACGCAGTATTTT.